This passage covers 6 T cell receptor beta chains from one sample sequenced in a study of OX40 agonist ivuxolimab in advanced cancers. Repertoires were generated with immunoSEQ multiplex PCR, while TCRdb's copy carries only in-frame clones and drops some. The repertoire holds 57,000 or so clones, 70% to 90% seen once, with 4% to 6% in the top ten. The input for sequencing was CD4+ or CD8+ T cells sorted from blood, taken in a trial of the OX40 agonist ivuxolimab. The receptors here all came from an adult with an advanced solid tumor such as melanoma, head and neck, liver or kidney cancer.

The rearrangement uses TRBV28 and TRBJ2-1, with D perhaps matching TRBD1 (5 bases). Per germline, CDR1 MDHEN and CDR2 SYDVKM. V lost 2 bases, J lost 8 bases, and 13 bases lay in between. This CDR3 has 14 residues. CDR3 coding DNA: TGTGCCAGCAGTTTAAGCCAAGGGGTACATGAGCAGTTCTTC. It specifies CASSLSQGVHEQFF.

The V gene is TRBV5-6, the J gene TRBJ2-1; D assignment may be TRBD1 or TRBD2 (6 bases each). The CDR3 extends over 13 amino acids. CDR1 and CDR2 from the germline V gene are SGHDT and YYEEEE. With 0 bases removed from V and 7 bases from J, the gap between germline ends came to 8 bases. DNA of the CDR3: TGTGCCAGCAGCTTGGGGAGGGGGAATGAGCAGTTCTTC. Residues: CASSLGRGNEQFF.

The table lists this clone with a few counts. Within the sample, other DNA sequences also encode this same CDR3. The V gene is TRBV28, the J gene TRBJ2-1; TRBD2 matches at 7 bases. V gave up 6 bases and J gave up 2 bases; unmatched junction bases: 4. CDR1 is MDHEN and CDR2 is SYDVKM in the germline V gene. The CDR3 contains 14 residues. The CDR3 nucleotides are TGTGCCAGCAGCGGCGGGAGTACCTACAATGAGCAGTTCTTC. Encoded protein: CASSGGSTYNEQFF. Full variable domain (missing parts from reference TRBV28 and TRBJ2-1): DVKVTQSSRYLVKRTGEKVFLECVQDMDHENMFWYRQDPGLGLRLIYFSYDVKMKEKGDIPEGYSVSREKKERFSLILESASTNQTSMYLCASSGGSTYNEQFFGPGTRLTVL.

The rearrangement joins TRBV27 to TRBJ2-2; no definite D call. The germline V and J ends were trimmed by 6 bases and 6 bases, with 14 bases remaining between them. In germline, CDR1 is MNHEY, CDR2 SMNVEV (reference sequence). This CDR3 is 14 amino acids long. The CDR3 here is CASRINMGSGELFF. CDR3 nucleotide sequence: TGTGCCAGCAGGATTAATATGGGCTCCGGGGAGCTGTTTTTT.

The chain is built from TRBV7-9 and TRBJ2-2; D remains unclear. Germline V gene data show CDR1 as SEHNR and CDR2 as FQNEAQ (reference sequence). V was cut by 5 bases and J by 6 bases, with 19 bases left in between. The CDR3 extends over 16 amino acids. CDR3 protein: CASSSPSIMVAGELFF. CDR3 in DNA: TGTGCCAGCAGCAGCCCAAGTATTATGGTCGCCGGGGAGCTGTTTTTT.

The gene calls are TRBV15 and TRBJ1-4, with 7 bases matching TRBD1. The CDR3 sequence is 14 residues long. Germline V gene lookup returns CDR1 LNHNV and CDR2 YYDKDF (reference sequence). V was pared by 8 bases and J by 8 bases, with 11 bases of the junction left unmatched. The CDR3 protein is CATSLTGDKEKLFF. The CDR3 nucleotides read TGTGCCACCTCCCTAACAGGGGATAAGGAAAAACTGTTTTTT.